This T cell receptor (beta chain) is drawn from a study of blood T cells in healthy people across ages. Isolation recovered at least 6.5 million PBMCs from every sample. V lost 2 bases to trimming and J lost 2 bases; unmatched junction nucleotides: 4. Germline assignment: CDR1 MNHEY and CDR2 SVGEGT. This CDR3 region has 17 residues. Combining a sample-barcoded 5' primer with a J-beta primer mix, a second PCR ran for roughly 7 to 12 cycles. MiXCR was run by TCRdb on the 5' RACE reads, yielding one entry per CDR3 protein. Seen here are over a million distinct CDR3 sequences, around two fifths observed once, and the top ten hold less than 8%.

The sample consisted of blood. The sequence came from a woman between 18 and 29 years old in good health. V is TRBV6-2 or TRBV6-3 and J is TRBJ2-1; 12 bases map to TRBD2. The CDR3 bases are TGTGCCAGCAGTTACACCCGACTAGCGGGAGCCTACAATGAGCAGTTCTTC. Translation gives CASSYTRLAGAYNEQFF.